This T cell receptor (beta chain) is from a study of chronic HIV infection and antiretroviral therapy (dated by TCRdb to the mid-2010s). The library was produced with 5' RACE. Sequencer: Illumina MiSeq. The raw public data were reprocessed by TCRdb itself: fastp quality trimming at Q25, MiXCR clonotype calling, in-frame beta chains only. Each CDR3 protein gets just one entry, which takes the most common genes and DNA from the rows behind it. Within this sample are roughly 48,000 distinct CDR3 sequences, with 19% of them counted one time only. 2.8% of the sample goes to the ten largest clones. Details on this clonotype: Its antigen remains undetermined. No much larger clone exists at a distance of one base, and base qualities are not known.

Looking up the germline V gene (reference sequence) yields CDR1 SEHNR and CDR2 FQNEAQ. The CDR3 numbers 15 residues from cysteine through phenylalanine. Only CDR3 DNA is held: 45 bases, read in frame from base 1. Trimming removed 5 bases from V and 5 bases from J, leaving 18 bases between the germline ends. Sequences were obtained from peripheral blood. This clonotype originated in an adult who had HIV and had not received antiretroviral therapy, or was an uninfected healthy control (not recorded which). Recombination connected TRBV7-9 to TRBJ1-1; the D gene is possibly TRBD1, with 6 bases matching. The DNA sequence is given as TGTGCCAGCAGCCAGGCCACGGGGGGCAATACTGAAGCTTTCTTT. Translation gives CASSQATGGNTEAFF.